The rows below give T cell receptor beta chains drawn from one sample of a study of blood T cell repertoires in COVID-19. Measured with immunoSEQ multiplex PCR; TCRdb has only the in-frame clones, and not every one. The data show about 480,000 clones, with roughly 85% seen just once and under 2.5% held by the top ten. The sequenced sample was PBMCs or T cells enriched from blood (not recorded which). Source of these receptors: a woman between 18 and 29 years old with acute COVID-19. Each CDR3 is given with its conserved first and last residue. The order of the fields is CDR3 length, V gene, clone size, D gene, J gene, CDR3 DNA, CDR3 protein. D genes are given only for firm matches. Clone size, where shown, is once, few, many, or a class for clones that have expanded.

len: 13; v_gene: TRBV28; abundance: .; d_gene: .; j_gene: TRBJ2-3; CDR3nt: TGTGCCAGCAGTTTACCCCAGACAGATACGCAGTATTTT; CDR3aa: CASSLPQTDTQYF
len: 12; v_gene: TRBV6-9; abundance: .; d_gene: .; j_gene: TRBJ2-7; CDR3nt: TGTGCCAGCAGTTATGATAGCCACGAGCAGTACTTC; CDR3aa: CASSYDSHEQYF
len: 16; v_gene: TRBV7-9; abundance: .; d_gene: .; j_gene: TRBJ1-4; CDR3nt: TGTGCCAGCAGCTTAGGGTTACTTGCAACTAATGAAAAACTGTTTTTT; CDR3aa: CASSLGLLATNEKLFF
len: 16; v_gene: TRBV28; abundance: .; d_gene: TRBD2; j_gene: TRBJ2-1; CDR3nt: TGTGCCAGCAGTTTTTATAGCGGGAGCTCCTACAATGAGCAGTTCTTC; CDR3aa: CASSFYSGSSYNEQFF
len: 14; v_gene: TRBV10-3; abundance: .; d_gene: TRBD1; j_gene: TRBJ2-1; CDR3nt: TGTGCCATCACTGGGGGGACAGGGGCCAATGAGCAGTTCTTC; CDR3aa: CAITGGTGANEQFF
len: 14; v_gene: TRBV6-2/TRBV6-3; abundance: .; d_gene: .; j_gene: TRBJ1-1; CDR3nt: TGTGCCAGCAGCTATACGACAGAGAACACTGAAGCTTTCTTT; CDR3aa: CASSYTTENTEAFF
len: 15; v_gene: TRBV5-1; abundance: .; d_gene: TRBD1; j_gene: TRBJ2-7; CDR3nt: TGCGCCAGCAGCTTAGAGGGACAGGGGGCATGGGAGCAGTACTTC; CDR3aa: CASSLEGQGAWEQYF
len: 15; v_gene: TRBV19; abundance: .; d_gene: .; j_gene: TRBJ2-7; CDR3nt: TGTGCCAGTAGATGGAGGGACGGAGTTACCTACGAGCAGTACTTC; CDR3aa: CASRWRDGVTYEQYF
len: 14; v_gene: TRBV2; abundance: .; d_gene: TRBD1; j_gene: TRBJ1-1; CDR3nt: TGTGCCAGCAGGGGGGACAGGGGGAACACTGAAGCTTTCTTT; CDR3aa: CASRGDRGNTEAFF
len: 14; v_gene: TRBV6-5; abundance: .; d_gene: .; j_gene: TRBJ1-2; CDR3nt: TGTGCCAGCAGATCTGGCAGGGGAAATTATGGCTACACCTTC; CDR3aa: CASRSGRGNYGYTF
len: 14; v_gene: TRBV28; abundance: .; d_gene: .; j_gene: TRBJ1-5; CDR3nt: TGTGCCAGCAGTCTCCCCTTGGACAGTGGACCCCAGCATTTT; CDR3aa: CASSLPLDSGPQHF
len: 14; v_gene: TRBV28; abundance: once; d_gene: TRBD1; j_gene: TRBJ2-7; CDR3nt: TGTGCCAGCACCCAAGGGACAGTCACCTACGAGCAGTACTTC; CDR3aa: CASTQGTVTYEQYF
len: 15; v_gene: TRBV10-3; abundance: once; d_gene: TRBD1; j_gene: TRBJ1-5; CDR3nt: TGTGCCATCAGTGGCGAGGACAGGGGGTTTCAGCCCCAGCATTTT; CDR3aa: CAISGEDRGFQPQHF
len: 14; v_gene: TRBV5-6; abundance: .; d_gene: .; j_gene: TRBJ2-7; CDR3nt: TGTGCCAGCAGCATCTTGGACAGACCCTACGAGCAGTACTTC; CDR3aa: CASSILDRPYEQYF
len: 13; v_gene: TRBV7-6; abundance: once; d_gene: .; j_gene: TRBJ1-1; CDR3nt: TGTGCCAGCAGCTCGACAGAGAACACTGAAGCTTTCTTT; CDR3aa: CASSSTENTEAFF
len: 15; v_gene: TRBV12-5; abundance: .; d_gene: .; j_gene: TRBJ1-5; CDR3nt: TGTGCTAGTGGTTCGCTAACAGAGTCTAATCAGCCCCAGCATTTT; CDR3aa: CASGSLTESNQPQHF
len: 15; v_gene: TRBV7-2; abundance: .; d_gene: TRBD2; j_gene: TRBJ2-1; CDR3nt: TGTGCCAGCAGCCCAGGACTAGCGGGAGCCAATGAGCAGTTCTTC; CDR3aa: CASSPGLAGANEQFF
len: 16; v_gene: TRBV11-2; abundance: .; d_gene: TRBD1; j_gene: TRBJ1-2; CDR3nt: TGTGCCAGCAGCCAATACCGGGACAGAACTAACTATGGCTACACCTTC; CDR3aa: CASSQYRDRTNYGYTF
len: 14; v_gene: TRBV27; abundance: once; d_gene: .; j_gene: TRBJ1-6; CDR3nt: TGTGCCAGCAGACGGACACTCAATAATTCACCCCTCCACTTT; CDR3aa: CASRRTLNNSPLHF
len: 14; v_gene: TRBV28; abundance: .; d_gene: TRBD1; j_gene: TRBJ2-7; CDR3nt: TGTGCCAGCCCCTCCGGGACAGCACACTACGAGCAGTACTTC; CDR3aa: CASPSGTAHYEQYF
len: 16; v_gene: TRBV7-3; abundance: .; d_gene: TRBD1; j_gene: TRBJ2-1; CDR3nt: TGTGCCAGCAGCTCCTCACAGGGGTTGGGGGATGGTGAGCAGTTCTTC; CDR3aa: CASSSSQGLGDGEQFF
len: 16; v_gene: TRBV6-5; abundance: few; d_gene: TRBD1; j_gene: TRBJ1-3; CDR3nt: TGTGCCAGCAGTTTCAATGACAGGGGGCCTGGAAACACCATATATTTT; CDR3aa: CASSFNDRGPGNTIYF
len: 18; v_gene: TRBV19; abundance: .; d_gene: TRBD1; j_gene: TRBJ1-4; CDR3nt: TGTGCCAGTAGTTTTACAGGGGGCTTCATGGCAACTAATGAAAAACTGTTTTTT; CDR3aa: CASSFTGGFMATNEKLFF
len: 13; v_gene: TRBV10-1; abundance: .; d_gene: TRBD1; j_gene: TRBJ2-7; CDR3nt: TGCGCCAGCAGATGGACAGGGTACGACGAGCAGTACTTC; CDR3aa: CASRWTGYDEQYF
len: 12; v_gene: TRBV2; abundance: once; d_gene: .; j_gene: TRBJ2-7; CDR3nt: TGTGCCAGCAGTGACAGGGCCTACGAGCAGTACTTC; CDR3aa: CASSDRAYEQYF
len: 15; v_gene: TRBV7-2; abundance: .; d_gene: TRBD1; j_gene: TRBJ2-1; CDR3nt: TGTGCCAGCAGCTTAGTAGGGGGCGATGTAAATGAGCAGTTCTTC; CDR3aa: CASSLVGGDVNEQFF
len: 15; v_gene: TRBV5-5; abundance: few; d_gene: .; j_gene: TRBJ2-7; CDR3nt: TGTGCCAGCAGCTTCGAGGGACTGCATTCCTACGAGCAGTACTTC; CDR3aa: CASSFEGLHSYEQYF
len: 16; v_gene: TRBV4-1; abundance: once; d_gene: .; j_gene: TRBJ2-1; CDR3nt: TGCGCCAGCAGCCAAACCGGGACTTCCCATTACAATGAGCAGTTCTTC; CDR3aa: CASSQTGTSHYNEQFF